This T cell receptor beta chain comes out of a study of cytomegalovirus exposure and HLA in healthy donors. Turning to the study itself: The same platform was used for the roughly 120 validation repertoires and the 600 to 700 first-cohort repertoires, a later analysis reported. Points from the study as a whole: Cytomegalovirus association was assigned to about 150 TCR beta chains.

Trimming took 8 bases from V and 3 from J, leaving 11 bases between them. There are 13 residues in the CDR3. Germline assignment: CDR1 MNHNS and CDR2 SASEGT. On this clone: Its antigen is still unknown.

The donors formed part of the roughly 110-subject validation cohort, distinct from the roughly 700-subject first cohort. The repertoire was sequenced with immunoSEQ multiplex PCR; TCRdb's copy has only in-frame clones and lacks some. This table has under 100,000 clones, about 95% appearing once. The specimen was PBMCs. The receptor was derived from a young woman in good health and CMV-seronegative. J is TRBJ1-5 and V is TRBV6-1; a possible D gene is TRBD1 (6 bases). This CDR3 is CASRQVNNQPQHF. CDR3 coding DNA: TGTGCCAGCCGACAGGTCAACAATCAGCCCCAGCATTTT.